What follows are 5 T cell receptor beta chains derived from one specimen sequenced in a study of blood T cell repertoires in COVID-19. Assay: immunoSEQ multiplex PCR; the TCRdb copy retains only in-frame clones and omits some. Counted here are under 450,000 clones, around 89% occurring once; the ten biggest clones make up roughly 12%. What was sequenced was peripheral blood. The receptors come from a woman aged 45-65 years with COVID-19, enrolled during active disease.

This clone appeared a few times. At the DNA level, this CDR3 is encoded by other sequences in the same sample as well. The CDR3 loop reads CASSPGQGTEAFF. The CDR3 DNA reads TGTGCCAGCTCACCCGGACAGGGCACTGAAGCTTTCTTT. The rearrangement joins TRBV18 to TRBJ1-1, with 8 bases fitting TRBD1. Trimming took 3 bases from V and 4 from J; bases not matched to a gene: 1. Germline V gene lookup returns CDR1 KGHSH and CDR2 LQKENI. The CDR3 loop spans 13 amino acids.

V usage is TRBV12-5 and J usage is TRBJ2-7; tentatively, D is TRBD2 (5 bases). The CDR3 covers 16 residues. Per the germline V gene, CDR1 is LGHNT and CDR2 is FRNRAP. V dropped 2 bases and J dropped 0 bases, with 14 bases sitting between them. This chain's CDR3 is CASGLRSLRASYEQYF. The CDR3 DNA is TGTGCTAGTGGTTTGAGATCTTTGCGGGCCTCCTACGAGCAGTACTTC. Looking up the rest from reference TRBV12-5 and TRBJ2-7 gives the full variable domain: DARVTQTPRHKVTEMGQEVTMRCQPILGHNTVFWYRQTMMQGLELLAYFRNRAPLDDSGMPKDRFSAEMPDATLATLKIQPSEPRDSAVYFCASGLRSLRASYEQYFGPGTRLTVT.

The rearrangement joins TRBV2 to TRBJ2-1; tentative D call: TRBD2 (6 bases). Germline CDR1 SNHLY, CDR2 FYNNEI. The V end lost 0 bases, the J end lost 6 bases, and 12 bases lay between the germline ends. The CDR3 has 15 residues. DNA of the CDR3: TGTGCCAGCAGTGAAGCCCTAGCGACCAGCAATGAGCAGTTCTTC. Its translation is CASSEALATSNEQFF. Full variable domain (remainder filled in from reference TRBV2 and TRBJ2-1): EPEVTQTPSHQVTQMGQEVILRCVPISNHLYFYWYRQILGQKVEFLVSFYNNEISEKSEIFDDQFSVERPDGSNFTLKIRSTKLEDSAMYFCASSEALATSNEQFFGPGTRLTVL.

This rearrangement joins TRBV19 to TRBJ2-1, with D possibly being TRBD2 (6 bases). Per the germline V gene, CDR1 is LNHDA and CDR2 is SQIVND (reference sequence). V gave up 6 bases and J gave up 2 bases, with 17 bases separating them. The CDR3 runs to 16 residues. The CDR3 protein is CASRTPPGTAYNEQFF. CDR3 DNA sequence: TGTGCCAGTAGAACACCCCCCGGGACTGCCTACAATGAGCAGTTCTTC. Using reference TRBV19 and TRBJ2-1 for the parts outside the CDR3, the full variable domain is DGGITQSPKYLFRKEGQNVTLSCEQNLNHDAMYWYRQDPGQGLRLIYYSQIVNDFQKGDIAEGYSVSREKKESFPLTVTSAQKNPTAFYLCASRTPPGTAYNEQFFGPGTRLTVL.

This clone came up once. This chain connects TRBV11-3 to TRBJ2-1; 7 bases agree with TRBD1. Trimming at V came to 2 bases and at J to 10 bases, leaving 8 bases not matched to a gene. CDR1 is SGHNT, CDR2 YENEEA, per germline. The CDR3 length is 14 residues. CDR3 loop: CASSLPLTGAEQFF. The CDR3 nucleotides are TGTGCCAGCAGCTTACCCCTAACAGGGGCCGAGCAGTTCTTC.